The 7 T cell receptor beta chains reported below all come from one sample, sequenced in a study of beta chain features in type 1 diabetes. The study reverse transcribed the entire isolated RNA, so it sequenced expressed TCRB transcripts. Method: immunoSEQ multiplex PCR; TCRdb's copy keeps in-frame clones and lacks some. The sample has about half a million clones; about an eighth are singletons. Input material: naive CD4+ T cells from blood. The source is a young woman in good health.

This clone was found a few times. The chain employs TRBV9 and TRBJ2-6; 9 bases fit TRBD1. The length of the CDR3 is 16 residues. Germline CDR1 is SGDLS and CDR2 is YYNGEE. J gave up 2 bases and V 5 bases, and 5 bases lay outside the gene matches. The CDR3 here is CASSWTGETGANVLTF. In nucleotides, the CDR3 is TGTGCCAGCAGTTGGACAGGGGAGACTGGGGCCAACGTCCTGACTTTC.

This clone was counted between two and nine times. V and J are TRBV7-2 and TRBJ2-5; perhaps TRBD2 as D (5 bases). The CDR3 covers 14 residues. V was shortened by 5 bases and J by 2 bases, with 12 bases between the two germline ends. Germline lookup yields CDR1 SGHTA and CDR2 FQGNSA. The CDR3 DNA reads as TGTGCCAGCAGCCCCCCGGGATCGCAAGAGACCCAGTACTTC. This translates into CASSPPGSQETQYF. The full variable domain, rest sourced from reference TRBV7-2 and TRBJ2-5, is GAGVSQSPSNKVTEKGKDVELRCDPISGHTALYWYRQSLGQGLEFLIYFQGNSAPDKSGLPSDRFSAERTGGSVSTLTIQRTQQEDSAVYLCASSPPGSQETQYFGPGTRLLVL.

Note on this clone: The same CDR3 can be traced to other DNA sequences in this sample. The chain links TRBV9 to TRBJ1-1; the D is unclear. CDR1 and CDR2 (germline): SGDLS, YYNGEE. With 0 bases removed from V and 2 bases from J, the gap between germline ends came to 5 bases. The CDR3 has 13 amino acids. CDR3 sequence: CASSVAGNTEAFF. In nucleotides, the CDR3 is TGTGCCAGCAGCGTAGCTGGAAACACTGAAGCTTTCTTT.

The chain links TRBV7-2 to TRBJ2-3; TRBD1 matches at 7 bases. Germline loops: CDR1 SGHTA, CDR2 FQGNSA. The trim removed 5 bases at V and 2 bases at J, leaving 7 bases unmatched. This CDR3 is built from 15 residues. Here the CDR3 DNA reads TGTGCCAGCAGCGCCCACAGGGGCCCCACAGATACGCAGTATTTT. Translation: CASSAHRGPTDTQYF.

J is TRBJ2-2 and V is TRBV6-5, with D possibly being TRBD1 (5 bases). The ends were cut back, 0 bases at V and 9 bases at J, with 14 bases in the middle. The CDR3 contains 15 residues. Per germline, CDR1 MNHEY and CDR2 SVGAGI. The CDR3 reads CASSYSSQGIRELFF. DNA for the CDR3: TGTGCCAGCAGTTACTCGAGTCAGGGAATCAGGGAGCTGTTTTTT.

To note about this clone: The sample has other DNA sequences that encode this CDR3 too. V and J are TRBV28 and TRBJ1-2; D is uncertain. CDR1 MDHEN and CDR2 SYDVKM come from the germline V gene. CDR3 length: 12 amino acids. Trimming took 3 bases from V and 4 from J, leaving 6 bases between them. DNA for the CDR3: TGTGCCAGCAGTTTGTCCAGCTATGGCTACACCTTC. As protein: CASSLSSYGYTF.

This clone was detected a few times. This chain uses TRBV5-5 with TRBJ2-3; 9 bases fit TRBD1. The CDR3 is 19 residues long. Germline V lookup: CDR1 SGHKS, CDR2 YYEKEE (reference sequence). V dropped 2 bases and J dropped 2; count of bases not matched to a gene: 15. This chain's CDR3 is CASSFSPDRGPPDTDTQYF. The CDR3 DNA follows: TGTGCCAGCAGCTTCAGTCCGGACAGGGGACCTCCAGACACAGATACGCAGTATTTT.